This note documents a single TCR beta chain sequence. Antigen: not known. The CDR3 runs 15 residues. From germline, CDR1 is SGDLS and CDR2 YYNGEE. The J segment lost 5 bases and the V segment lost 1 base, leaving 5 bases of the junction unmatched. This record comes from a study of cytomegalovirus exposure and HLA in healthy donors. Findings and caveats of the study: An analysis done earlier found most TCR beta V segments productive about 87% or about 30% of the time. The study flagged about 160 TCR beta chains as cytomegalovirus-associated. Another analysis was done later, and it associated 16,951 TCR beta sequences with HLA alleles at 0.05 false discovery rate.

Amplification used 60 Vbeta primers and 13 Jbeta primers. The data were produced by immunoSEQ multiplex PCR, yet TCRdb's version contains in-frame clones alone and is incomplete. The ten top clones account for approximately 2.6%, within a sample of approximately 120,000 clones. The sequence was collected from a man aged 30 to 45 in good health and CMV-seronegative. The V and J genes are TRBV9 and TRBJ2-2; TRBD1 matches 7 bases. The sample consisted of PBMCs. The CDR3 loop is CASSVKGAETGELFF. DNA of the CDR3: TGTGCCAGCAGCGTAAAGGGGGCAGAGACCGGGGAGCTGTTTTTT.